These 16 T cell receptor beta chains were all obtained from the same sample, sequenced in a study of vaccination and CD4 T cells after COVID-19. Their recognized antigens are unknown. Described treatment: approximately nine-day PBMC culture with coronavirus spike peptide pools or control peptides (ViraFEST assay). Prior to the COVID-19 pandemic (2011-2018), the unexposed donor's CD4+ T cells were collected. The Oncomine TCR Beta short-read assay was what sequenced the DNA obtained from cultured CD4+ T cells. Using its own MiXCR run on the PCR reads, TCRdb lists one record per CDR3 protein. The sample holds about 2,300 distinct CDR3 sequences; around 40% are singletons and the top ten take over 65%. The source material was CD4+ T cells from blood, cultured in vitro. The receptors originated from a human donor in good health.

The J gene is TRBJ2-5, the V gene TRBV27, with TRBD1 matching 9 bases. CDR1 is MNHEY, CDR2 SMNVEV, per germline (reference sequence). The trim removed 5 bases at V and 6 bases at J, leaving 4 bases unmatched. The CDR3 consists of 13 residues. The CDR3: CASSRQGVQTQYF. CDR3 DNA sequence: TGTGCCAGCAGTAGACAGGGGGTACAGACCCAGTACTTC.

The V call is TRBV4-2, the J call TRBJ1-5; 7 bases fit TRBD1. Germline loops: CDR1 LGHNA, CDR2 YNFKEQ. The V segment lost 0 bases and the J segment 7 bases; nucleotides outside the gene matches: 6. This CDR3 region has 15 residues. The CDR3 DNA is TGTGCCAGCAGCCAAGATGGCCAGGGGGGACAGCCCCAGCATTTT. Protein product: CASSQDGQGGQPQHF.

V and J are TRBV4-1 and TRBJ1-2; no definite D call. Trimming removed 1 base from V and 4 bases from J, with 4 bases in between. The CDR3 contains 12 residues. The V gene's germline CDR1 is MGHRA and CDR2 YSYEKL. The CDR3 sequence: CASSQVGYGYTF. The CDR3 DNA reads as TGCGCCAGCAGCCAAGTAGGCTATGGCTACACCTTC.

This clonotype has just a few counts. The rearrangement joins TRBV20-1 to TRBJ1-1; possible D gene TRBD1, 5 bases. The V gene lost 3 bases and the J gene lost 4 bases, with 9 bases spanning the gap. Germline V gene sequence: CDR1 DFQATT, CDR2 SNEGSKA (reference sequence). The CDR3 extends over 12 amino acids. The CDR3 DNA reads TGCAGTGCTAGGGGGCTGAGCACTGAAGCTTTCTTT. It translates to CSARGLSTEAFF.

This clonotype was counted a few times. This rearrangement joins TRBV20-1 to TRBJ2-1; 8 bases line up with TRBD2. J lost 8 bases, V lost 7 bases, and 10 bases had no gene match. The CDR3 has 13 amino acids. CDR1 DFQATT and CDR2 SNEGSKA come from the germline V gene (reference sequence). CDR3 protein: CSEGRGGSYEQFF. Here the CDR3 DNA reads TGCAGTGAAGGCCGGGGGGGCTCTTATGAGCAGTTCTTC.

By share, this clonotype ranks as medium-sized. The CDR3 DNA reads as TGTGCCAGCAGTTTCTCCGGACAGGGGGGCTATGGCTACACCTTC. Its protein product is CASSFSGQGGYGYTF. The J gene is TRBJ1-2, the V gene TRBV6-5; TRBD1 aligns across 10 bases. The CDR3 extends over 15 amino acids. V was pared by 4 bases and J by 4 bases, with 6 bases of the junction left unmatched. CDR1 and CDR2 (germline): MNHEY, SVGAGI.

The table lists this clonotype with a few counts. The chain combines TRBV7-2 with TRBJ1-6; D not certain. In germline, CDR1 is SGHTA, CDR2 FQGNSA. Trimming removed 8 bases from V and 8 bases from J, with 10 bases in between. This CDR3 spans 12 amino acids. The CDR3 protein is CASEGWDSPLHF. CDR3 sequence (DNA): TGTGCCAGCGAGGGTTGGGATTCACCCCTCCACTTT.

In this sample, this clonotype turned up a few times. In DNA form, the CDR3 reads TGTGCCAGCTCAACCAGCACAGATACGCAGTATTTT. The encoded protein is CASSTSTDTQYF. The chain recombines TRBV18 with TRBJ2-3; D ambiguous. The CDR3 length is 12 residues. Trimming stripped 5 bases from V and 0 bases from J, with 3 bases between. Looked up from germline, CDR1 is KGHSH and CDR2 is LQKENI.

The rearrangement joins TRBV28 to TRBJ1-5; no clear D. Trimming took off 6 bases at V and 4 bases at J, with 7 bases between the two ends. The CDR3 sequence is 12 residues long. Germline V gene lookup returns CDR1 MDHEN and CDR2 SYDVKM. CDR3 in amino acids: CASSHLNQPQHF. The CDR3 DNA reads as TGTGCCAGCAGCCACCTGAATCAGCCCCAGCATTTT. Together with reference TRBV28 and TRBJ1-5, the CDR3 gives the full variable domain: DVKVTQSSRYLVKRTGEKVFLECVQDMDHENMFWYRQDPGLGLRLIYFSYDVKMKEKGDIPEGYSVSREKKERFSLILESASTNQTSMYLCASSHLNQPQHFGDGTRLSIL.

CDR3 DNA: TGTGCCAGCAGTCTAAACCCCGGGACAGGGGCCAATCAGCCCCAGCATTTT. Translating gives CASSLNPGTGANQPQHF. This chain links TRBV28 with TRBJ1-5; TRBD1 matches 10 bases. From germline, CDR1 is MDHEN and CDR2 SYDVKM. After removal of 5 bases from V and 3 bases from J, the junction contained 10 bases not matched to a gene. The CDR3 is made up of 17 amino acids.

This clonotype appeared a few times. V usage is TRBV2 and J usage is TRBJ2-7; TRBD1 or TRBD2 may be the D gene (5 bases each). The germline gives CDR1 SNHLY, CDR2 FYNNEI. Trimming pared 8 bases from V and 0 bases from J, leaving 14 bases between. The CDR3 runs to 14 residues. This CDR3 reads CASGRGSSSYEQYF. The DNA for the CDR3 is TGTGCCAGCGGTCGGGGCTCGAGCTCCTACGAGCAGTACTTC.

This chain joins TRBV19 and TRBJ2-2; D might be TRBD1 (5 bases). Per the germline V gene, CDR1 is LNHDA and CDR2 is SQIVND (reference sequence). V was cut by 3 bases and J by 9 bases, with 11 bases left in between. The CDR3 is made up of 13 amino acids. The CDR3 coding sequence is TGTGCCAGTAGTATTCCAGGGTACAGGGAGCTGTTTTTT. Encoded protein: CASSIPGYRELFF.

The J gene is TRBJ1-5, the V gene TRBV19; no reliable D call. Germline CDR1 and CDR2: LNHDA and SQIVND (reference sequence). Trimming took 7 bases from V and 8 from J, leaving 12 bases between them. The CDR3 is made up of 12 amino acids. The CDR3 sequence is CASNLPWEPQHF. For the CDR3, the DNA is TGTGCCAGTAACCTGCCGTGGGAGCCCCAGCATTTT.

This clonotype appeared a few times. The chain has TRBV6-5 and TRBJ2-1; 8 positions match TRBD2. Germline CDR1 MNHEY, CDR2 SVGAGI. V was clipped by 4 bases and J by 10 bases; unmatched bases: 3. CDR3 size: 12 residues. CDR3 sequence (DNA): TGTGCCAGCAGTTTTAGCGGGAAGGAGCAGTTCTTC. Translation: CASSFSGKEQFF.

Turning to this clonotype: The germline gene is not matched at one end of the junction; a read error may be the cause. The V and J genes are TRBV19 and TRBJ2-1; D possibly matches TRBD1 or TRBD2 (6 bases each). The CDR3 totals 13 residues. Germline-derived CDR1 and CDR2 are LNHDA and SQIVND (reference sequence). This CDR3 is CASSIGRRGNKIF. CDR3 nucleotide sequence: TGTGCCAGTAGTATAGGACGGAGGGGGAACAAGATCTTC.

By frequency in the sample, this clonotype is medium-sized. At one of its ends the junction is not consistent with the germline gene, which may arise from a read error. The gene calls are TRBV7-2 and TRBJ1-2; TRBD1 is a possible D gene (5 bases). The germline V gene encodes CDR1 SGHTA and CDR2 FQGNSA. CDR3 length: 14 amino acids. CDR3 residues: CASSLVVTVYGYTF. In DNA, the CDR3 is TGTGCCAGCAGTTTAGTTGTGACAGTCTATGGCTACACCTTC.